Reported below is one T cell receptor (beta chain). These data belong to a study of T cell changes during pregnancy in multiple sclerosis. In germline, CDR1 is SGHNT, CDR2 YENEEA. Deletions cut 5 bases from V and 12 bases from J, with 14 bases between. The CDR3 has 12 residues. The method was immunoSEQ multiplex PCR; TCRdb's version includes in-frame clones alone and lacks a portion of them. The sample has tens of thousands of clones, approximately 90% seen once. This material consisted of peripheral blood, taken in the first trimester of pregnancy. V gene TRBV11-3 combines with J gene TRBJ2-1; no definite D call. The TCR was taken from a female donor in good health, enrolled as a control in a pregnancy study. The CDR3 loop is CASSGSDNRQFF. In DNA form, the CDR3 reads TGTGCCAGCAGCGGGTCCGACAACAGGCAGTTCTTC.